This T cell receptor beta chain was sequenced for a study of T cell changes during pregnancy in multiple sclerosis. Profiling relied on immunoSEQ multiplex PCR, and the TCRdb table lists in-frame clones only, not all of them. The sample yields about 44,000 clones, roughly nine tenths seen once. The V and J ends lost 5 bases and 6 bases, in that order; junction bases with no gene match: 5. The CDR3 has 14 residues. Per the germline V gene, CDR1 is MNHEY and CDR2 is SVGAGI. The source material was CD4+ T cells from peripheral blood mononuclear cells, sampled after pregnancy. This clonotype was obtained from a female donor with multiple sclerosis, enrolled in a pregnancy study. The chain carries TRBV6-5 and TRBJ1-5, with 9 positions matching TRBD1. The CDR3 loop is CASSPGTGSQPQHF. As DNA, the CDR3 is TGTGCCAGCAGTCCAGGGACAGGGAGTCAGCCCCAGCATTTT.